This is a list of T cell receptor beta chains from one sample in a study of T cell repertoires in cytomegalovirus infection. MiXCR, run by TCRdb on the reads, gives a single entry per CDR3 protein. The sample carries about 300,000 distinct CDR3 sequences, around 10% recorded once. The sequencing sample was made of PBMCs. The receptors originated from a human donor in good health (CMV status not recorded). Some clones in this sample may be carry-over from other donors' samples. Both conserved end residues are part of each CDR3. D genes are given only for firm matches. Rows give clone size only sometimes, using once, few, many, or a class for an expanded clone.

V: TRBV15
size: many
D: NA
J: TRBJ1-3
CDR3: CATSNTAVAVPYF
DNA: TGTGCCACCAGCAACACCGCCGTGGCAGTTCCATATTTT

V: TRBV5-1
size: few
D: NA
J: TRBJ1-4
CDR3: CASSLREHEKLFF
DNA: TGCGCCAGCAGCTTGAGAGAGCATGAAAAACTGTTTTTT

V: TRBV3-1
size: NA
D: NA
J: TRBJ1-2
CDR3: CASSQGTYVYTF
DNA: TGTGCCAGCAGCCAAGGAACCTATGTCTACACCTTC

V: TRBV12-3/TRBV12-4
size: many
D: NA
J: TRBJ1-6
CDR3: CASRYGRQNSPLHF
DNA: TGTGCCAGCAGATACGGACGGCAAAATTCACCCCTCCACTTT

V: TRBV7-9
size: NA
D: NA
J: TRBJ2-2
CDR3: CASRPDVKNAGELFF
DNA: TGTGCCAGCAGACCGGACGTCAAGAACGCCGGGGAGCTGTTTTTT

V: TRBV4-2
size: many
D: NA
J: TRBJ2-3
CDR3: CASSQVSTDTQYF
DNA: TGTGCCAGCAGCCAAGTAAGCACAGATACGCAGTATTTT

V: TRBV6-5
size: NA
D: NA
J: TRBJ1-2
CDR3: CASSYGQRNLNRRYTF
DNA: TGTGCCAGCAGTTACGGGCAGCGGAACCTTAATCGTCGCTACACCTTC

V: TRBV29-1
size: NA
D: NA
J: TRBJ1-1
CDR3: CSVGPLRLEGTEAFF
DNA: TGCAGCGTTGGTCCCCTACGGCTCGAGGGGACTGAAGCTTTCTTT

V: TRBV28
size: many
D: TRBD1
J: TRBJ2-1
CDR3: CASSRTGWSYNEQFF
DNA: TGTGCCAGCAGTAGGACAGGGTGGTCCTACAATGAGCAGTTCTTC

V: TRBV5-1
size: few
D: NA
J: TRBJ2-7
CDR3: CASSLAGYYEQYF
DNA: TGCGCCAGCAGCTTGGCCGGTTACTACGAGCAGTACTTC

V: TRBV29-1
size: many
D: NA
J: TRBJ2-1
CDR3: CSSTGEAGAYNEQFF
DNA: TGCAGCAGTACCGGGGAGGCAGGGGCCTACAATGAGCAGTTCTTC

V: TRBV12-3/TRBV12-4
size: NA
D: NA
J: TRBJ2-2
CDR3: CASRSSYAGELFF
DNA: TGTGCCAGCAGATCTAGCTACGCCGGGGAGCTGTTTTTT

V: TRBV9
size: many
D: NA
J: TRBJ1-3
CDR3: CASSEPQRGNSGNTIYF
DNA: TGTGCCAGCAGCGAACCACAGAGGGGGAACTCTGGAAACACCATATATTTT

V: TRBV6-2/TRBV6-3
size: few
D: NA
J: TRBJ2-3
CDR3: CASSFRRAWQYF
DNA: TGTGCCAGCAGTTTCCGGAGGGCCTGGCAGTATTTT

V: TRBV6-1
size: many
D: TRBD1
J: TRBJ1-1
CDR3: CASTTGTGVEAFF
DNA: TGTGCCAGCACTACCGGGACAGGTGTTGAAGCTTTCTTT

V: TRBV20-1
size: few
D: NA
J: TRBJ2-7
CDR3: CSASRDRAYEQYF
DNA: TGCAGTGCTAGTCGGGACCGTGCCTACGAGCAGTACTTC

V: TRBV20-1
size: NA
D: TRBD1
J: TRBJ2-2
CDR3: CSARPGGSTGELFF
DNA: TGCAGTGCTAGACCAGGGGGAAGCACCGGGGAGCTGTTTTTT

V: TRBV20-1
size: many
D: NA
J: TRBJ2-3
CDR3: CSARDRSGTDTQYF
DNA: TGCAGTGCTAGAGATAGGAGCGGCACAGATACGCAGTATTTT

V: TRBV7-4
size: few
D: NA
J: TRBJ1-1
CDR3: CASSETTGITAFF
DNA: TGTGCCAGCAGCGAAACTACAGGGATCACAGCTTTCTTT

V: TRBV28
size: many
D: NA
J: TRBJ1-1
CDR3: CATLNRGKVGQAFF
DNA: TGTGCCACCTTGAATAGGGGGAAGGTTGGGCAAGCTTTCTTT

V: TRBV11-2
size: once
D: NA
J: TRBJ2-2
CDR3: CASSFGAAGELFF
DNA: TGTGCCAGCAGCTTCGGTGCGGCCGGGGAGCTGTTTTTT

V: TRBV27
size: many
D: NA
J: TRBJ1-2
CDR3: CASSLTRGREGYTF
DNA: TGTGCCAGCAGTTTAACTCGGGGGCGCGAAGGCTACACCTTC

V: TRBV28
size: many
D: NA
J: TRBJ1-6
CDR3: CASSGTTTFSPLHF
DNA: TGTGCCAGTTCCGGGACAACAACCTTTTCACCCCTCCACTTT

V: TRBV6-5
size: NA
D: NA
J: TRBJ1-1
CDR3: CASSYSIRERRDTEAFF
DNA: TGTGCCAGCAGTTACTCGATTCGGGAACGTCGGGACACTGAAGCTTTCTTT

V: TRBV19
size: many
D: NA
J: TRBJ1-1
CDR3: CASTGTEAFF
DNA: TGTGCCAGTACGGGCACTGAAGCTTTCTTT

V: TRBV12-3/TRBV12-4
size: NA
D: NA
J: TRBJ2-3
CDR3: CASSLGGLEGTQYF
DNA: TGTGCCAGCAGTTTAGGCGGTCTCGAGGGTACGCAGTATTTT

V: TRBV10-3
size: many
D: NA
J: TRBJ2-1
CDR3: CAISREISSYNEQFF
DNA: TGTGCCATCAGTCGAGAGATAAGCTCCTACAATGAGCAGTTCTTC

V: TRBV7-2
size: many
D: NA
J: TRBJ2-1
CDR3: CAAGGPALNEQFF
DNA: TGTGCCGCCGGGGGACCCGCTTTGAATGAGCAGTTCTTC